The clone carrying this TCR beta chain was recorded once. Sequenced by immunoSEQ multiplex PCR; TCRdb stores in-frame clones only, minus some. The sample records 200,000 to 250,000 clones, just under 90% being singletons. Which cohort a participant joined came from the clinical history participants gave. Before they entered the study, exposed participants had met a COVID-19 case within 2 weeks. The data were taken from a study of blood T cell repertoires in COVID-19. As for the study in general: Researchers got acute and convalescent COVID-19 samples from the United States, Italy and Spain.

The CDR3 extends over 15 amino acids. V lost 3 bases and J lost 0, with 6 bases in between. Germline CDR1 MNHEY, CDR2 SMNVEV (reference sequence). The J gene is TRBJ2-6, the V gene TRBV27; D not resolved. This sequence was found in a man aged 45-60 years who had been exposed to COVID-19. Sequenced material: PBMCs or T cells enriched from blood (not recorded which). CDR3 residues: CASSFWASGANVLTF. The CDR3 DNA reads TGTGCCAGCAGTTTCTGGGCCTCTGGGGCCAACGTCCTGACTTTC. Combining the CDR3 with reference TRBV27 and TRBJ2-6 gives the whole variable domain EAQVTQNPRYLITVTGKKLTVTCSQNMNHEYMSWYRQDPGLGLRQIYYSMNVEVTDKGDVPEGYKVSRKEKRNFPLILESPSPNQTSLYFCASSFWASGANVLTFGAGSRLTVL.